Reported below is one T cell receptor beta chain. Profiling relied on immunoSEQ multiplex PCR, and the TCRdb table lists in-frame clones only, not all of them. The repertoire holds tens of thousands of clones, with 75% to 85% as singletons. This entry is derived from a study of radiation and T cells in renal cell carcinoma. The overall study: Nephrectomy followed 15 Gy stereotactic body radiation by 4 weeks.

There are 17 residues in the CDR3. V lost 4 bases, J lost 2 bases, and 14 bases stayed unmatched. Germline lookup yields CDR1 SGHTS and CDR2 YDEGEE. The time point was: blood 2 weeks post-SBRT. Indicated treatment: 15 Gy SBRT to primary tumor, nephrectomy 4 weeks later. This renal cell carcinoma was of the clear cell type. Sequenced material: blood, taken from a patient whose treatment included radiotherapy and nephrectomy. V is TRBV5-8 and J is TRBJ2-5, with 7 bases identical to TRBD1. This TCR was recovered from a woman in her sixties or seventies with renal cell carcinoma. CDR3 loop: CASSQRDRRGSQETQYF. The CDR3 DNA follows: TGTGCCAGCAGCCAAAGGGACAGACGGGGTTCGCAAGAGACCCAGTACTTC.